The 22 T cell receptor beta chains below were found in one sample sequenced in a study of T cells in Graves' hyperthyroidism and ophthalmopathy (dated by TCRdb to between 2017 and 2020). The library was produced with multiplex PCR. TCRdb names Illumina HiSeq 2000 as the instrument used. The TCR beta CDR3 regions were amplified from the RNA transcripts. The TCR CDR3 was subjected to a first round of RT-PCR using the HTBI primer set and the Qiagen OneStep RT-PCR kit. Using fastp at Q25 and MiXCR, TCRdb reprocessed the public reads and kept productive beta chains. Entries that share a CDR3 protein sequence are merged under the most common genes and DNA. A total of a few hundred thousand distinct CDR3 sequences appear in this sample, about a sixth of them only once. Just under 8% of the sample rests with the top ten. The sample was blood. Receptors originate from a woman aged 18 to 35 with Graves' hyperthyroidism.

A few counts support this clonotype. The CDR3 nucleotides are TGTGCCAGCAGCTTCCTGCGACTAGCGTTACAAGAGACCCAGTACTTC. Translating gives CASSFLRLALQETQYF. This chain links TRBV5-6 with TRBJ2-5; 8 bases are shared with TRBD2. The germline gives CDR1 SGHDT, CDR2 YYEEEE. V lost 2 bases to trimming and J lost 2 bases; unmatched junction nucleotides: 8. The CDR3 has 16 residues.

Ten or more counts support this clonotype. The J gene is TRBJ1-4, the V gene TRBV2, with no clear D. V lost 8 bases, J lost 8 bases, and 15 bases lay in between. The CDR3 extends over 13 amino acids. Germline loops: CDR1 SNHLY, CDR2 FYNNEI. CDR3 bases: TGTGCCAGCTCCGGGGAGGTCGGGGAAAAACTGTTTTTT. This sequence encodes CASSGEVGEKLFF.

This clonotype appeared many times. The V gene is TRBV20-1, the J gene TRBJ1-1; 10 bases match TRBD1. The germline V gene has CDR1 DFQATT and CDR2 SNEGSKA (reference sequence). Trimming cost V 3 bases and J 0 bases; bases outside gene matches: 10. The CDR3 contains 17 residues. The CDR3 reads CSARRTGGRSVNTEAFF. Written as DNA, the CDR3 is TGCAGTGCTAGGAGGACAGGGGGAAGATCGGTGAACACTGAAGCTTTCTTT.

Turning to this clonotype: A much larger clone sits a single nucleotide away, making a read error possible. Since no conserved phenylalanine or tryptophan closes the CDR3, a read error is the likely cause. The V and J genes are TRBV7-8 and TRBJ2-7, with D perhaps TRBD1 (5 bases). CDR3 size: 13 residues. Germline V gives CDR1 SGHVS, CDR2 FQNEAQ. Trimming took 4 bases from V and 7 from J, leaving 14 bases between them. CDR3 amino acids: CASSSGLPREQYL. Written as DNA, the CDR3 is TGTGCCAGCAGCTCAGGGCTCCCTCGGGAGCAGTACCTC.

There are many counts of this clonotype. The chain is built from TRBV27 and TRBJ2-5, with a tentative D call TRBD2 (5 bases). There are 13 residues in the CDR3. From germline, CDR1 is MNHEY and CDR2 SMNVEV (reference sequence). V shed 5 bases and J shed 5 bases, with 12 bases lying between them. The CDR3 spells CASSGSPRETQYF. The CDR3 nucleotides read TGTGCCAGCAGTGGGAGTCCCAGGGAGACCCAGTACTTC.

This clonotype was observed many times. This rearrangement joins TRBV11-2 to TRBJ2-3; no reliable D call. The CDR3 spans 10 residues. Germline CDR1 reads SGHAT; CDR2 reads FQNNGV. V was cut by 3 bases and J by 6 bases, with 1 base left in between. The CDR3 region is CASSFDTQYF. CDR3 sequence (DNA): TGTGCCAGCAGCTTCGATACGCAGTATTTT.

The sample holds many counts of this clonotype. V is TRBV6-1 and J is TRBJ1-4; the D gene is possibly TRBD1 (5 bases). The germline V gene has CDR1 MNHNS and CDR2 SASEGT. CDR3 size: 15 residues. Trimming removed 6 bases from V and 3 bases from J, with 14 bases in between. The CDR3 protein is CASRVRGLANEKLFF. The CDR3 region has the DNA TGTGCCAGCAGAGTAAGGGGACTTGCTAATGAAAAACTGTTTTTT.

There are many counts of this clonotype. The chain is built from TRBV24-1 and TRBJ2-1, with 8 bases fitting TRBD1. This CDR3 is built from 13 residues. V shed 5 bases and J 7 bases; nucleotides not matched to a gene: 3. The V gene's germline CDR1 is KGHDR and CDR2 SFDVKD. DNA of the CDR3: TGTGCCACCAGTGGACAGGGGTTTAATGAGCAGTTCTTC. Its protein product is CATSGQGFNEQFF.

At least ten counts were recorded for this clonotype. J is TRBJ2-7 and V is TRBV18, with D possibly matching TRBD2 (6 bases). CDR3 length equals 14 residues. The V end lost 6 bases, the J end lost 6 bases, and 18 bases lay between the germline ends. Germline CDR1 is KGHSH and CDR2 is LQKENI. The CDR3 DNA reads TGTGCCAGCTCCCGGGGGAGCCGGGATCGCGAGCAGTACTTC. Residues: CASSRGSRDREQYF.

V usage is TRBV5-1 and J usage is TRBJ1-5, with TRBD1 matching over 12 bases. The CDR3 sequence is 15 residues long. Germline trimming cut 2 bases from V and 11 bases from J; bases unmatched to any gene: 8. Germline values: CDR1 SGHRS, CDR2 YFSETQ. The CDR3 nucleotides read TGCGCCAGCAGCTTAGGGACAGGGGGCCACGGGTCCCAGCATTTT. It is translated as CASSLGTGGHGSQHF.

This clonotype was counted only a few times. CDR3 sequence: CASSPLDRVSGNTIYF. CDR3 in DNA: TGTGCCAGCTCACCCCTTGACAGGGTCTCTGGAAACACCATATATTTT. The J gene is TRBJ1-3, the V gene TRBV18; 7 bases map to TRBD1. V dropped 3 bases and J dropped 0; count of bases not matched to a gene: 5. The CDR3 has 16 residues. Germline V gives CDR1 KGHSH, CDR2 LQKENI. Filled out from reference TRBV18 and TRBJ1-3, the complete variable domain reads NAGVMQNPRHLVRRRGQEARLRCSPMKGHSHVYWYRQLPEEGLKFMVYLQKENIIDESGMPKERFSAEFPKEGPSILRIQQVVRGDSAAYFCASSPLDRVSGNTIYFGEGSWLTVV.

This clonotype has ten or more counts. The CDR3 DNA follows: TGTGCCAGCAGCTTCGGAGGGACGGGTAATTCACCCCTCCACTTT. It encodes CASSFGGTGNSPLHF. The J gene is TRBJ1-6, the V gene TRBV7-9, with D perhaps TRBD1 (5 bases). CDR3 length: 15 amino acids. V was cut by 3 bases and J by 6 bases, with 12 bases left in between. The germline gives CDR1 SEHNR, CDR2 FQNEAQ (reference sequence).

This clonotype was observed a handful of times. The chain is built from TRBV20-1 and TRBJ2-3, with 7 bases matching TRBD1. Germline assignment: CDR1 DFQATT and CDR2 SNEGSKA (reference sequence). The CDR3 is made up of 15 amino acids. V dropped 1 base and J dropped 1; count of bases not matched to a gene: 5. CDR3 residues: CSARAGTEGTDTQYF. The CDR3 bases are TGCAGTGCTAGAGCCGGGACAGAAGGCACAGATACGCAGTATTTT.

This clonotype was found a few times. This sequence joins TRBV4-1 and TRBJ2-2, with 7 nucleotides matching TRBD2. The CDR3 length is 16 residues. The V gene's germline CDR1 is MGHRA and CDR2 YSYEKL. V shed 2 bases, J shed 1 base, and the junction held 4 bases outside the gene matches. DNA for the CDR3: TGCGCCAGCAGCCAAACGGGGAGGGGGAACACCGGGGAGCTGTTTTTT. Its protein product is CASSQTGRGNTGELFF.

The V and J genes are TRBV6-2 or TRBV6-3 and TRBJ2-2, with unresolved D. V dropped 3 bases and J dropped 5 bases, with 10 bases sitting between them. Looked up from germline, CDR1 is MNHEY and CDR2 is SVGEGT. The CDR3 has 14 residues. CDR3 DNA: TGTGCCAGCAGTTATAGGGTTAGGACCGGGGAGCTGTTTTTT. Protein product: CASSYRVRTGELFF.

This clonotype was picked up many times. The CDR3 DNA sequence: TGTGCCAGCAGTTTAGGGGGGTTTCCTCTAGCCAAAAACATTCAGTACTTC. The encoded protein is CASSLGGFPLAKNIQYF. The rearrangement uses TRBV28 and TRBJ2-4; TRBD2 might be the D (6 bases). V lost 2 bases and J 0 bases, leaving 14 bases between the germline ends. Germline V gives CDR1 MDHEN, CDR2 SYDVKM. CDR3 length: 17 amino acids.

The chain couples TRBV7-9 to TRBJ2-1; 7 bases line up with TRBD1. The V gene end was trimmed by 7 bases and the J gene end by 6 bases; junction bases not matched to a gene: 9. The CDR3 runs to 14 residues. CDR1 is SEHNR, CDR2 FQNEAQ, per germline (reference sequence). Here the CDR3 DNA reads TGTGCCAGCAAACCACGGGACAGCCTCAATGAGCAGTTCTTC. Encoded protein: CASKPRDSLNEQFF.

This clonotype was counted at least ten times. This chain connects TRBV18 to TRBJ2-1; tentatively, D is TRBD2 (5 bases). The germline CDR1 and CDR2 sequences are KGHSH and LQKENI. This CDR3 has 13 amino acids. The V end was cut by 3 bases, the J end by 7 bases, with 10 bases between. This CDR3 reads CASSPKWTNEQFF. In DNA form, the CDR3 reads TGTGCCAGCTCACCTAAATGGACTAATGAGCAGTTCTTC.

There are a few counts of this clonotype. V gene TRBV6-8 combines with J gene TRBJ2-5, with TRBD2 matching 7 bases. The CDR3 extends over 14 amino acids. The V gene end was trimmed by 4 bases and the J gene end by 9 bases; junction bases not matched to a gene: 11. From germline, CDR1 is MNHGY and CDR2 SAAAGT. The CDR3 sequence is CASSSQLGREPQYF. Written as DNA, the CDR3 is TGTGCCAGCAGTTCCCAACTCGGGCGGGAGCCCCAGTACTTC.

The rearrangement links TRBV5-1 to TRBJ1-1, with TRBD1 matching 9 bases. Germline CDR1 SGHRS, CDR2 YFSETQ. The V and J ends lost 4 bases and 3 bases, in that order; junction bases with no gene match: 16. The CDR3 totals 18 residues. The CDR3 DNA follows: TGCGCCAGCAGCCGGATTGTGATAACGGGACAGGGTGACACTGAAGCTTTCTTT. Translating it yields CASSRIVITGQGDTEAFF.

At least ten counts were recorded for this clonotype. The chain uses TRBV3-1 and TRBJ2-1, with 10 bases matching TRBD2. CDR1 and CDR2 from the germline V gene are LGHDT and YNNKEL (reference sequence). The CDR3 extends over 15 amino acids. V was pared by 2 bases and J by 15 bases, with 13 bases of the junction left unmatched. CDR3 residues: CASSQRPAGGPFLFF. CDR3 nucleotides: TGTGCCAGCAGCCAACGACCAGCGGGGGGGCCTTTTCTGTTCTTC.

V gene TRBV3-1 combines with J gene TRBJ2-1, with 9 bases matching TRBD2. The CDR3 spans 16 residues. CDR1 is LGHDT, CDR2 YNNKEL, per germline (reference sequence). Trimming took 0 bases from V and 7 from J; bases not matched to a gene: 7. The CDR3 protein is CASSQDSGGRANEQFF. The CDR3 DNA sequence: TGTGCCAGCAGCCAAGATTCTGGCGGGAGGGCGAATGAGCAGTTCTTC.